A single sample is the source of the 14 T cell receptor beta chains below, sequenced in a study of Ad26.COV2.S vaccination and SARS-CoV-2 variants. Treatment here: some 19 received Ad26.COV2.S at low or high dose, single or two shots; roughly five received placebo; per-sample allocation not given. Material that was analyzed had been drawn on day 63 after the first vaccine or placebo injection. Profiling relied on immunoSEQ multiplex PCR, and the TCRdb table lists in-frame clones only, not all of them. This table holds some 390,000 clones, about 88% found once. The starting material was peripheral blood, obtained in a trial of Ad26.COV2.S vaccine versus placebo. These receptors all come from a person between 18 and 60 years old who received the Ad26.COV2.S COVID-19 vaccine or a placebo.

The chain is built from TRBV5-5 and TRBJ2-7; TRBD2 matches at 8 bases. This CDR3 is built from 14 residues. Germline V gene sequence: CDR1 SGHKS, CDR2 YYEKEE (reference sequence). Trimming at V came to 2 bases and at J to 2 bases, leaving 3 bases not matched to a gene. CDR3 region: CASSLRLATYEQYF. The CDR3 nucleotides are TGTGCCAGCAGCTTAAGACTAGCGACCTACGAGCAGTACTTC.

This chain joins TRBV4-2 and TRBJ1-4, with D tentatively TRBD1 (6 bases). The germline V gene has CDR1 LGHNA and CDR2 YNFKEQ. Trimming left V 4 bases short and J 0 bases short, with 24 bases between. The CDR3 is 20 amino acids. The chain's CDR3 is CASSPQGGTRQIATNEKLFF. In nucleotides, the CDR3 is TGTGCCAGCAGCCCCCAAGGCGGGACACGACAGATTGCAACTAATGAAAAACTGTTTTTT.

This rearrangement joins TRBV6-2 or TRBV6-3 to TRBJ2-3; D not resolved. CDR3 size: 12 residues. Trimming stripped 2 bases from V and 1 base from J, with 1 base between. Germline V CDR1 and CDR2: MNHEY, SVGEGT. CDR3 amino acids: CASSYRTDTQYF. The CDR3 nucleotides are TGTGCCAGCAGTTACCGCACAGATACGCAGTATTTT.

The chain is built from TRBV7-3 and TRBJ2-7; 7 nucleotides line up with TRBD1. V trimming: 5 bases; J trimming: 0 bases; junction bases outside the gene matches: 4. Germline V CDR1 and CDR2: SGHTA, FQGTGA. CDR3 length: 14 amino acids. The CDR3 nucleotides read TGTGCCAGCAGCCCGACAGGGCTCTCCTACGAGCAGTACTTC. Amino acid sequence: CASSPTGLSYEQYF.

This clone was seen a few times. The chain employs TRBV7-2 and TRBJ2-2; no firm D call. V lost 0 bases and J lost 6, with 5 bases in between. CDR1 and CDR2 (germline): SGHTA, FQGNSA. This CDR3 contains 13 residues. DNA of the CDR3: TGTGCCAGCAGCTTAGCGCACGCCGGGGAGCTGTTTTTT. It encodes CASSLAHAGELFF.

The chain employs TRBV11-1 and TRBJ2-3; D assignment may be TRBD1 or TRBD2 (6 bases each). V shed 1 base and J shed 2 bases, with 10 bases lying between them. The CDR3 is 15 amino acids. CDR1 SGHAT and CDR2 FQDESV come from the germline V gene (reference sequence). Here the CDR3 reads CASSLVGGLTDTQYF. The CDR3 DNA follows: TGTGCCAGCAGCTTAGTAGGGGGGCTCACAGATACGCAGTATTTT. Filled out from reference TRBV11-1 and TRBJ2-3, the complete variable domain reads EAEVAQSPRYKITEKSQAVAFWCDPISGHATLYWYRQILGQGPELLVQFQDESVVDDSQLPKDRFSAERLKGVDSTLKIQPAELGDSAMYLCASSLVGGLTDTQYFGPGTRLTVL.

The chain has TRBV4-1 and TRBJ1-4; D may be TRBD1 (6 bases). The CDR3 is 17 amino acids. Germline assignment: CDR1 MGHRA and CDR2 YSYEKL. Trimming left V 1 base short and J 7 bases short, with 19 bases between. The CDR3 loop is CASSQAVSGGAVEKLFF. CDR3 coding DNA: TGCGCCAGCAGCCAAGCCGTTTCCGGGGGGGCGGTTGAAAAACTGTTTTTT.

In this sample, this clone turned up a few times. The CDR3 spells CASSEYQANTGELFF. The CDR3 bases are TGTGCCAGCAGTGAATATCAGGCCAACACCGGGGAGCTGTTTTTT. The gene calls are TRBV2 and TRBJ2-2; no firm D call. The CDR3 extends over 15 amino acids. In germline, CDR1 is SNHLY, CDR2 FYNNEI. Trimming removed 2 bases from V and 2 bases from J, with 9 bases in between.

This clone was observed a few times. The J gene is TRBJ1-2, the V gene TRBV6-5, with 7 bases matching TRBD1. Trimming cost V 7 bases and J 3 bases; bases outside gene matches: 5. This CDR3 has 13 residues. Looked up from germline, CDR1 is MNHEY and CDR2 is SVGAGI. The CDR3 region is CASNHDRDYGYTF. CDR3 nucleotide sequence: TGTGCCAGCAACCACGACAGGGACTATGGCTACACCTTC.

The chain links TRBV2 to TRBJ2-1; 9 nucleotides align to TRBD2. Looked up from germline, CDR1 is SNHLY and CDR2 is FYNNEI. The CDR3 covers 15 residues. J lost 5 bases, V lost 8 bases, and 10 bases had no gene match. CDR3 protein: CASGGRTSVDNEQFF. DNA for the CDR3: TGTGCCAGCGGGGGCAGGACTAGCGTTGACAATGAGCAGTTCTTC.

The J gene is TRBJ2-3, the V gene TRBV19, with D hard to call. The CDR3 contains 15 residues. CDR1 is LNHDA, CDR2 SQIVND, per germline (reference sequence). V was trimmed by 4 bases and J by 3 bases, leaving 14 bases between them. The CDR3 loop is CASSNQRWGTDTQYF. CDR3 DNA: TGTGCCAGTAGTAACCAGAGGTGGGGTACAGATACGCAGTATTTT.

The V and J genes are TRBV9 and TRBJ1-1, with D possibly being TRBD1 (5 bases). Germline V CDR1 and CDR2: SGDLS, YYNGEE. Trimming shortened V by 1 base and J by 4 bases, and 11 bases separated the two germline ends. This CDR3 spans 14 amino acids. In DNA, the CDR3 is TGTGCCAGCAGCGTACGCGGGACCCTCACTGAAGCTTTCTTT. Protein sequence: CASSVRGTLTEAFF.

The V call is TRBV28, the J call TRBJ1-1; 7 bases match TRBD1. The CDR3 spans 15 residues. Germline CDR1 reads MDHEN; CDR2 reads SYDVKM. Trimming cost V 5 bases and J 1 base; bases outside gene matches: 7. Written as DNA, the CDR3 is TGTGCCAGCAGTACCACAGGGGAGGGGAACACTGAAGCTTTCTTT. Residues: CASSTTGEGNTEAFF.

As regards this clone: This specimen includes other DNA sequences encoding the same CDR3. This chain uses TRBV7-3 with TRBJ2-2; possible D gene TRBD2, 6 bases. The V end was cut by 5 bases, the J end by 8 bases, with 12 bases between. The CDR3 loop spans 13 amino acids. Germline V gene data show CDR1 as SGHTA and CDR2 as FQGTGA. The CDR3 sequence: CASSPAGQGELFF. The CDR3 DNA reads TGTGCCAGCAGCCCCGCGGGGCAGGGGGAGCTGTTTTTT.